The rows below give T cell receptor beta chains drawn from one sample of a study of shared clonotypes between healthy human individuals. Profiling relied on immunoSEQ multiplex PCR, and the TCRdb table lists in-frame clones only, not all of them. The sample records a few million clones, approximately 92% being singletons. The sample consisted of naive CD8+ T cells from PBMCs. These receptors came from a man between 18 and 35 years old in good health. Some clones in this sample may be carry-over from other donors' samples. Each CDR3 is given with its conserved first and last residue. Each record gives: V gene, J gene, D gene, clone size, CDR3 DNA, CDR3 protein. D genes are given only for firm matches. Not every row has a clone size; where given, it reads once, few, many or a size class.

v_gene: TRBV5-1
j_gene: TRBJ1-2
d_gene: .
abundance: few
CDR3nt: TGCGCCAGCAGCTTAGACTCCGGCTACACCTTC
CDR3aa: CASSLDSGYTF

v_gene: TRBV19
j_gene: TRBJ2-5
d_gene: .
abundance: .
CDR3nt: TGTGCCAGTAGTAGAGGACTCGAAGGGGAGGAAGAGACCCAGTACTTC
CDR3aa: CASSRGLEGEEETQYF

v_gene: TRBV28
j_gene: TRBJ2-7
d_gene: TRBD1
abundance: .
CDR3nt: TGTGCCAGCAGTGCCCGGGACAGGGGCCTTGCCTACGAGCAGTACTTC
CDR3aa: CASSARDRGLAYEQYF

v_gene: TRBV29-1
j_gene: TRBJ2-1
d_gene: .
abundance: .
CDR3nt: TGCAGCGTTGAAGCCCCCGACAGAACCTACAATGAGCAGTTCTTC
CDR3aa: CSVEAPDRTYNEQFF

v_gene: TRBV5-1
j_gene: TRBJ2-3
d_gene: TRBD1
abundance: .
CDR3nt: TGCGCCAGCAGCTTGGGCGGACAGGGGTTAACAGATACGCAGTATTTT
CDR3aa: CASSLGGQGLTDTQYF

v_gene: TRBV29-1
j_gene: TRBJ1-2
d_gene: TRBD1
abundance: .
CDR3nt: TGCAGCGTTGAAGGGACAGGGATCTATGGCTACACCTTC
CDR3aa: CSVEGTGIYGYTF

v_gene: TRBV15
j_gene: TRBJ2-7
d_gene: .
abundance: .
CDR3nt: TGTGCCACCAGCAGAGATATCGGCGGGCCACACTACGAGCAGTACTTC
CDR3aa: CATSRDIGGPHYEQYF

v_gene: TRBV4-3
j_gene: TRBJ1-1
d_gene: TRBD1
abundance: .
CDR3nt: TGCGCCAGCAGCCAAAACAGGGGGCCCACTGAAGCTTTCTTT
CDR3aa: CASSQNRGPTEAFF

v_gene: TRBV4-3
j_gene: TRBJ2-7
d_gene: .
abundance: once
CDR3nt: TGCGCCAGCAGCCAAGAGAAGTTTGGGCCCTACGAGCAGTACTTC
CDR3aa: CASSQEKFGPYEQYF

v_gene: TRBV27
j_gene: TRBJ2-7
d_gene: TRBD2
abundance: .
CDR3nt: TGTGCCAGCAGTTTAAGCGGGGCTCGTCACGAGCAGTACTTC
CDR3aa: CASSLSGARHEQYF

v_gene: TRBV4-1
j_gene: TRBJ1-4
d_gene: TRBD1
abundance: .
CDR3nt: TGCGCCAGCAGCCAAGCCGTCGGTCGACAGGGGGCCAAACTGTTTTTT
CDR3aa: CASSQAVGRQGAKLFF

v_gene: TRBV28
j_gene: TRBJ1-1
d_gene: .
abundance: .
CDR3nt: TGTGCCAGCAGCTCGATCGAGACGATGGGGGCTTTCTTT
CDR3aa: CASSSIETMGAFF

v_gene: TRBV27
j_gene: TRBJ2-5
d_gene: .
abundance: .
CDR3nt: TGTGCCAGCAGTTTGTCAGGGTGGGGGACCCAGTACTTC
CDR3aa: CASSLSGWGTQYF

v_gene: TRBV30
j_gene: TRBJ2-1
d_gene: .
abundance: .
CDR3nt: TGTGCCTGGAGTGTAGGCATTGAGCAGTTCTTC
CDR3aa: CAWSVGIEQFF

v_gene: TRBV25-1
j_gene: TRBJ2-5
d_gene: .
abundance: .
CDR3nt: TGTGCCAGCAGTGGCGGGGAGACCCAGTACTTC
CDR3aa: CASSGGETQYF

v_gene: TRBV7-9
j_gene: TRBJ2-5
d_gene: TRBD1
abundance: .
CDR3nt: TGTGCCAGCAGCCAGACAGGGGTCCAAGAGACCCAGTACTTC
CDR3aa: CASSQTGVQETQYF

v_gene: TRBV7-9
j_gene: TRBJ2-5
d_gene: .
abundance: .
CDR3nt: TGTGCCAGCAGGTCAATTTCGGAGACCCAGTACTTC
CDR3aa: CASRSISETQYF

v_gene: TRBV7-3
j_gene: TRBJ2-5
d_gene: .
abundance: once
CDR3nt: TGTGCCAGCAGCTATACAGGGTTCCAGGAGACCCAGTACTTC
CDR3aa: CASSYTGFQETQYF

v_gene: TRBV28
j_gene: TRBJ1-2
d_gene: .
abundance: .
CDR3nt: TGTGCCAGCAAACCTCTGAGGGGAGGTGCCTATGGCTACACCTTC
CDR3aa: CASKPLRGGAYGYTF

v_gene: TRBV21-1
j_gene: TRBJ2-1
d_gene: .
abundance: .
CDR3nt: TGTGCCAGCACCTCCGCGCGTAGACGTCGGCAGTTCTTC
CDR3aa: CASTSARRRRQFF

v_gene: TRBV27
j_gene: TRBJ1-5
d_gene: TRBD1
abundance: .
CDR3nt: TGTGCCAGCAGTCAACAGGGGAAGTATCAGCCCCAGCATTTT
CDR3aa: CASSQQGKYQPQHF

v_gene: TRBV5-1
j_gene: TRBJ1-1
d_gene: .
abundance: .
CDR3nt: TGCGCCAGCAGCCCGACAGAGAACACTGAAGCTTTCTTT
CDR3aa: CASSPTENTEAFF

v_gene: TRBV19
j_gene: TRBJ2-2
d_gene: .
abundance: once
CDR3nt: TGTGCCAGTAGTATAAGGGGGTCAACCGGGGAGCTGTTTTTT
CDR3aa: CASSIRGSTGELFF

v_gene: TRBV7-9
j_gene: TRBJ2-2
d_gene: TRBD1
abundance: once
CDR3nt: TGTGCCAGCAGCTCGCCTGGGACAGGGTTCGGCACCGGGGAGCTGTTTTTT
CDR3aa: CASSSPGTGFGTGELFF

v_gene: TRBV7-9
j_gene: TRBJ1-1
d_gene: .
abundance: few
CDR3nt: TGTGCCAGCAGCCAAGGCCTCACTGAAGCTTTCTTT
CDR3aa: CASSQGLTEAFF

v_gene: TRBV18
j_gene: TRBJ2-5
d_gene: TRBD1
abundance: .
CDR3nt: TGTGCCAGCTCACCGGGACAGGGGATGGAGACCCAGTACTTC
CDR3aa: CASSPGQGMETQYF

v_gene: TRBV28
j_gene: TRBJ1-5
d_gene: .
abundance: .
CDR3nt: TGTGCCAGCAGTTTCTGGCAGGACAATCAGCCCCAGCATTTT
CDR3aa: CASSFWQDNQPQHF

v_gene: TRBV11-2
j_gene: TRBJ2-1
d_gene: TRBD1
abundance: once
CDR3nt: TGTGCCAGCAGCTTGGGACAGTACAATGAGCAGTTCTTC
CDR3aa: CASSLGQYNEQFF

v_gene: TRBV7-6
j_gene: TRBJ2-2
d_gene: .
abundance: .
CDR3nt: TGTGCCAGCAGCTTAGACCGGGGACGGGATCACGGGGAGCTGTTTTTT
CDR3aa: CASSLDRGRDHGELFF

v_gene: TRBV5-1
j_gene: TRBJ2-2
d_gene: .
abundance: .
CDR3nt: TGCGCCAGCCACGCGAACACCGGGGAGCTGTTTTTT
CDR3aa: CASHANTGELFF

v_gene: TRBV19
j_gene: TRBJ1-1
d_gene: TRBD1
abundance: few
CDR3nt: TGTGCCAGTAGTCAAGACCCGGGACAGGAGAACACTGAAGCTTTCTTT
CDR3aa: CASSQDPGQENTEAFF

v_gene: TRBV4-3
j_gene: TRBJ2-7
d_gene: TRBD2
abundance: .
CDR3nt: TGCGCCAGCAGCCAAGGGAGCGGGGCCTACGAGCAGTACTTC
CDR3aa: CASSQGSGAYEQYF

v_gene: TRBV6-1
j_gene: TRBJ2-7
d_gene: .
abundance: .
CDR3nt: TGTGCCAGCAGTGGGCTCCTGGACAGGCAGTACTTC
CDR3aa: CASSGLLDRQYF

v_gene: TRBV5-1
j_gene: TRBJ2-1
d_gene: .
abundance: .
CDR3nt: TGCGCCAGCAGCCCGGGGCGCCCGGATGAGCAGTTCTTC
CDR3aa: CASSPGRPDEQFF

v_gene: TRBV4-1
j_gene: TRBJ1-1
d_gene: .
abundance: few
CDR3nt: TGCGCCAGCAGCCAAGACCACGGGGGTACTGAAGCTTTCTTT
CDR3aa: CASSQDHGGTEAFF

v_gene: TRBV19
j_gene: TRBJ1-4
d_gene: TRBD1
abundance: once
CDR3nt: TGTGCCACCTCCGCCGGGACAGCGTATGAAAAACTGTTTTTT
CDR3aa: CATSAGTAYEKLFF

v_gene: TRBV11-2
j_gene: TRBJ2-3
d_gene: .
abundance: .
CDR3nt: TGTGCCAGCAGCTTAGTCCGACTCGATACGCAGTATTTT
CDR3aa: CASSLVRLDTQYF

v_gene: TRBV9
j_gene: TRBJ2-1
d_gene: .
abundance: once
CDR3nt: TGTGCCAGCAGCGGGCGACAGAACAATGAGCAGTTCTTC
CDR3aa: CASSGRQNNEQFF

v_gene: TRBV27
j_gene: TRBJ2-5
d_gene: TRBD1
abundance: .
CDR3nt: TGTGCCAGCAGGGGGACAGCAACCTGGGAGACCCAGTACTTC
CDR3aa: CASRGTATWETQYF

v_gene: TRBV28
j_gene: TRBJ1-2
d_gene: .
abundance: .
CDR3nt: TGTGCCAGCAGTTTGATGAGAACTAACTATGGCTACACCTTC
CDR3aa: CASSLMRTNYGYTF

v_gene: TRBV28
j_gene: TRBJ1-1
d_gene: .
abundance: few
CDR3nt: TGTGCCAGCAGCGAGCCCAAGAACACTGAAGCTTTCTTT
CDR3aa: CASSEPKNTEAFF

v_gene: TRBV28
j_gene: TRBJ1-1
d_gene: .
abundance: .
CDR3nt: TGTGCCAGCAGTTTTCAGACGGGACACTCGAACACTGAAGCTTTCTTT
CDR3aa: CASSFQTGHSNTEAFF

v_gene: TRBV7-9
j_gene: TRBJ2-7
d_gene: .
abundance: .
CDR3nt: TGTGCCAGCAGCTGGGACGAGAGCTCCTACGAGCAGTACTTC
CDR3aa: CASSWDESSYEQYF

v_gene: TRBV28
j_gene: TRBJ2-3
d_gene: .
abundance: .
CDR3nt: TGTGCCAGCAGTTTAGGGGATGAGGGAGGACTCACAGATACGCAGTATTTT
CDR3aa: CASSLGDEGGLTDTQYF

v_gene: TRBV9
j_gene: TRBJ2-7
d_gene: .
abundance: .
CDR3nt: TGTGCCAGCAGTCAGCCCGGGAGTATGAACGAGCAGTACTTC
CDR3aa: CASSQPGSMNEQYF

v_gene: TRBV30
j_gene: TRBJ2-1
d_gene: TRBD2
abundance: once
CDR3nt: TGTGCCTGGGCCCGGGGACTAGATAAGTTCTTC
CDR3aa: CAWARGLDKFF

v_gene: TRBV19
j_gene: TRBJ2-7
d_gene: .
abundance: .
CDR3nt: TGTGCCAGTAGCATTTGGACCGGAGGCTACGAGCAGTACTTC
CDR3aa: CASSIWTGGYEQYF

v_gene: TRBV27
j_gene: TRBJ2-1
d_gene: .
abundance: .
CDR3nt: TGTGCCAGCAGTTCGGGCCCCAATGAGCAGTTCTTC
CDR3aa: CASSSGPNEQFF

v_gene: TRBV5-6
j_gene: TRBJ2-2
d_gene: .
abundance: .
CDR3nt: TGTGCCAGCACAACTGGGGTTTCTCCCGGGGAGCTGTTTTTT
CDR3aa: CASTTGVSPGELFF

v_gene: TRBV13
j_gene: TRBJ1-1
d_gene: TRBD1
abundance: once
CDR3nt: TGTGCCAGCAGCTTAGGAGGACAGGGTAACACTGAAGCTTTCTTT
CDR3aa: CASSLGGQGNTEAFF

v_gene: TRBV2
j_gene: TRBJ1-2
d_gene: .
abundance: .
CDR3nt: TGTGCCATCGATCCTTATGGCTACACCTTC
CDR3aa: CAIDPYGYTF

v_gene: TRBV28
j_gene: TRBJ1-4
d_gene: TRBD1
abundance: .
CDR3nt: TGTGCCAGCAGTAACAGGGGTTCTAATGAAAAACTGTTTTTT
CDR3aa: CASSNRGSNEKLFF

v_gene: TRBV19
j_gene: TRBJ2-7
d_gene: TRBD1
abundance: .
CDR3nt: TGTGCCAGTAGTGGGACAGGGTCTACCGAGCAGTACTTC
CDR3aa: CASSGTGSTEQYF

v_gene: TRBV19
j_gene: TRBJ1-1
d_gene: .
abundance: few
CDR3nt: TGTGCCAGTAGTACGGCAGGGGTGGACACTGAAGCTTTCTTT
CDR3aa: CASSTAGVDTEAFF